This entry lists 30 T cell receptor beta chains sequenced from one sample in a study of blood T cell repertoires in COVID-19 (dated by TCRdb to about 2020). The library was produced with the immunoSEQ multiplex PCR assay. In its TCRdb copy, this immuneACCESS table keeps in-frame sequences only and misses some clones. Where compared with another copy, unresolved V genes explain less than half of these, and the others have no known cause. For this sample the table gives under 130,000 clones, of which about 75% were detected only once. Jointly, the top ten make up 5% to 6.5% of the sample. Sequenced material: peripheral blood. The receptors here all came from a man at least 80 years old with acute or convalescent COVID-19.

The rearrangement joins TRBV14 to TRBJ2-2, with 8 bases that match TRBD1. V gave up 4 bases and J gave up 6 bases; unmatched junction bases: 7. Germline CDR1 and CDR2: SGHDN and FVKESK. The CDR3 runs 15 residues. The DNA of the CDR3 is TGTGCCAGCAGCCCACGACAGGGGACGTCCGGGGAGCTGTTTTTT. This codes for CASSPRQGTSGELFF.

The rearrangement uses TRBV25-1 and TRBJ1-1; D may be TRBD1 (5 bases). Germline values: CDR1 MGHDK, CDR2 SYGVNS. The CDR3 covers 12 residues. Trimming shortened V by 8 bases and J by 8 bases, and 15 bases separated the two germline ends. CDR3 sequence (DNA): TGTGCCAGCGGGAGGGGTGGCGGAGAAGCTTTCTTT. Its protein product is CASGRGGGEAFF.

DNA for the CDR3: TGTGCCAGCAGCGTGACGTTTCCCGTCGGGCCAGGGGAGACCCAGTACTTC. Its translation: CASSVTFPVGPGETQYF. The chain employs TRBV14 and TRBJ2-5; D might be TRBD1 (5 bases). This CDR3 contains 17 residues. Germline V gives CDR1 SGHDN, CDR2 FVKESK. V was trimmed by 5 bases and J by 5 bases, leaving 24 bases between them.

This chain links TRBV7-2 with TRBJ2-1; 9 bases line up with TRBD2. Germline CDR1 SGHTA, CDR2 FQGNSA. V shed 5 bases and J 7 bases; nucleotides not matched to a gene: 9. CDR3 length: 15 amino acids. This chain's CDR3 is CASSNVAGVVNEQFF. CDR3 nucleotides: TGTGCCAGCAGCAATGTAGCGGGAGTAGTAAATGAGCAGTTCTTC.

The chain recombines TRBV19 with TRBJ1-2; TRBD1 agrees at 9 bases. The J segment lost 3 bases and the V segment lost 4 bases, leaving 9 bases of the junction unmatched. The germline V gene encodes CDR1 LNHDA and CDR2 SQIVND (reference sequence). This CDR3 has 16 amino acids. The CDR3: CASSNPGQGVDYGYTF. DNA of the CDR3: TGTGCCAGTAGTAACCCGGGACAGGGCGTGGACTATGGCTACACCTTC.

The CDR3 sequence is CASSLSTGVVGEQFF. CDR3 nucleotide sequence: TGTGCCAGCAGTTTATCGACAGGGGTGGTAGGGGAGCAGTTCTTC. The genes are TRBV27 and TRBJ2-1, with TRBD1 identical over 8 bases. Germline V gene lookup returns CDR1 MNHEY and CDR2 SMNVEV (reference sequence). The CDR3 spans 15 residues. J was trimmed by 10 bases and V by 0 bases; bases with no gene match: 8.

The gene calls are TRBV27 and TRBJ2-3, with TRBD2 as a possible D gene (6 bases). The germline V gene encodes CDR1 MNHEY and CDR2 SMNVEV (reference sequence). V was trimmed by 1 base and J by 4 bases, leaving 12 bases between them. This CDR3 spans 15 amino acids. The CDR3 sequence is CASSLYPGSPDTQYF. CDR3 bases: TGTGCCAGCAGTTTATACCCCGGGAGCCCAGATACGCAGTATTTT.

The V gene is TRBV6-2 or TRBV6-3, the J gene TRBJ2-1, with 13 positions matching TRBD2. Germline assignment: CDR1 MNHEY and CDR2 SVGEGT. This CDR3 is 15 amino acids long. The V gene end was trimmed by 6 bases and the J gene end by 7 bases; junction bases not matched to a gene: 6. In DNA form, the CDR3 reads TGTGCCAGCAGCCCCGGGACTAGCGGGATTAATGAGCAGTTCTTC. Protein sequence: CASSPGTSGINEQFF.

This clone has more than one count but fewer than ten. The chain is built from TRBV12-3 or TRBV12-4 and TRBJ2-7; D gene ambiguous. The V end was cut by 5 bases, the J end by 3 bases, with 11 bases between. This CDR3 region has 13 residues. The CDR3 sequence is CASSRHQLYEQYF. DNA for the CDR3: TGTGCCAGCAGTAGACACCAGCTCTACGAGCAGTACTTC.

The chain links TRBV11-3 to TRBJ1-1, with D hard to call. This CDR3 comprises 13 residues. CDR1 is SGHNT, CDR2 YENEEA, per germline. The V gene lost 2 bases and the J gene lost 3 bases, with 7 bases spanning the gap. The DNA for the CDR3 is TGTGCCAGCAGCTTATATTCTTACACTGAAGCTTTCTTT. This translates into CASSLYSYTEAFF.

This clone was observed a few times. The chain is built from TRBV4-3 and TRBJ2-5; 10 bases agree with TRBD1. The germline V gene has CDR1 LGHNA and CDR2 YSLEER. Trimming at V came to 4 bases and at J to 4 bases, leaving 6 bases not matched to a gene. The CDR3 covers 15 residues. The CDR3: CASSRGGDRGETQYF. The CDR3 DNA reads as TGCGCCAGCAGCCGTGGCGGGGACAGGGGAGAGACCCAGTACTTC.

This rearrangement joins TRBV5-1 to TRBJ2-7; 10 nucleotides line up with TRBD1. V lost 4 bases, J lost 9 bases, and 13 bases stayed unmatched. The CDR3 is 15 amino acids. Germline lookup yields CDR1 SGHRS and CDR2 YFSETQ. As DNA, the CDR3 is TGCGCCAGCAGCACCCGAGGGACAGGGGCACCTCGGCAGTACTTC. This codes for CASSTRGTGAPRQYF. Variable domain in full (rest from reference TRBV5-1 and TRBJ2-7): KAGVTQTPRYLIKTRGQQVTLSCSPISGHRSVSWYQQTPGQGLQFLFEYFSETQRNKGNFPGRFSGRQFSNSRSEMNVSTLELGDSALYLCASSTRGTGAPRQYFGPGTRLTVT.

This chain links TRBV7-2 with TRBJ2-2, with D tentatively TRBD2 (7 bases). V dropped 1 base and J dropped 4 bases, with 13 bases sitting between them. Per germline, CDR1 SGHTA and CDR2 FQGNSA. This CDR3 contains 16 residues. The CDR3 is CASSLGGGAVTGELFF. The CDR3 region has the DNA TGTGCCAGCAGCTTAGGCGGGGGCGCAGTCACCGGGGAGCTGTTTTTT.

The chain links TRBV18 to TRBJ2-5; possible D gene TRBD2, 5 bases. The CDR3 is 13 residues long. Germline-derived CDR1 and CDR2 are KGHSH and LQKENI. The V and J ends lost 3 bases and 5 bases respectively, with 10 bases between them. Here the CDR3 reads CASSPRGFETQYF. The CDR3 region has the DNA TGTGCCAGCTCACCTCGGGGTTTCGAGACCCAGTACTTC.

The CDR3 loop is CAITGTSGSTQYF. CDR3 DNA: TGTGCCATCACCGGGACTAGCGGGAGCACGCAGTATTTT. The rearrangement uses TRBV10-3 and TRBJ2-3, with TRBD2 matching 14 bases. The V gene's germline CDR1 is ENHRY and CDR2 SYGVKD. The CDR3 contains 13 residues. The J segment lost 9 bases and the V segment lost 7 bases, leaving 3 bases of the junction unmatched.

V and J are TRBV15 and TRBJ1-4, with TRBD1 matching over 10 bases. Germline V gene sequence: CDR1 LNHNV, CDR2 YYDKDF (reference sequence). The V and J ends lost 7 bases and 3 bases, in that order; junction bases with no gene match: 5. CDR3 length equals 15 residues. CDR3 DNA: TGTGCCACCACAGGACAGGGGGGTTCTAATGAAAAACTGTTTTTT. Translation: CATTGQGGSNEKLFF.

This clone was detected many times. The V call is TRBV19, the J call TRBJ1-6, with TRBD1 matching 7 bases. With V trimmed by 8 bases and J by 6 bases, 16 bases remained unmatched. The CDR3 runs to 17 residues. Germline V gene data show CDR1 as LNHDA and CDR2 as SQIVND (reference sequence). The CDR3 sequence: CASSRQGPSFGNSPLHF. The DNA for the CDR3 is TGTGCCAGTTCTCGACAGGGCCCTTCTTTCGGTAATTCACCCCTCCACTTT.

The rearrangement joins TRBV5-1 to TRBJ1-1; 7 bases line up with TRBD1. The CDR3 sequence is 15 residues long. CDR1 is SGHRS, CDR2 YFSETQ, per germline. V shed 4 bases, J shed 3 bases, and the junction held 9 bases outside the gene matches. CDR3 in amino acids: CASSRGTVKDTEAFF. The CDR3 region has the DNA TGCGCCAGCAGCCGCGGGACAGTGAAGGACACTGAAGCTTTCTTT.

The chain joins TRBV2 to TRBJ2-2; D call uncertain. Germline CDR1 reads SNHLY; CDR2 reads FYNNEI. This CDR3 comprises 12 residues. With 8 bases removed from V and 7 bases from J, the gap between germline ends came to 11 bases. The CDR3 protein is CASGSRSGELFF. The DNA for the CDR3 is TGTGCCAGCGGGTCTAGGAGCGGGGAGCTGTTTTTT.

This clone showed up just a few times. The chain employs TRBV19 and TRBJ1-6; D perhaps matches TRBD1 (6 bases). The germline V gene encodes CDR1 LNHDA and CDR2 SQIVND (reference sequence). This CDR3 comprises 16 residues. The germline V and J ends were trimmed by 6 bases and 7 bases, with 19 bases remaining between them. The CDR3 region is CASRPLVGAANSPLHF. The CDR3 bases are TGTGCCAGTAGACCCCTTGTGGGGGCGGCCAATTCACCCCTCCACTTT.

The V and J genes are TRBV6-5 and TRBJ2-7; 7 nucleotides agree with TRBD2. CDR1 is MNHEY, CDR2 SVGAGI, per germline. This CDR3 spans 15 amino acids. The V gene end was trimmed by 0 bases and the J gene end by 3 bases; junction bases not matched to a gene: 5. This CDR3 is CASSYSPKRDYEQYF. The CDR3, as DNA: TGTGCCAGCAGTTACTCGCCAAAGCGGGACTACGAGCAGTACTTC.

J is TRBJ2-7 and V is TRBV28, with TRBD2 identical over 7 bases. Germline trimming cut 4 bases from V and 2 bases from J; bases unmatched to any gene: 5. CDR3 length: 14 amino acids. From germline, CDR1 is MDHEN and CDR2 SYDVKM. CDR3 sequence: CASSSGGHAYEQYF. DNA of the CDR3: TGTGCCAGCAGTTCGGGAGGCCACGCCTACGAGCAGTACTTC.

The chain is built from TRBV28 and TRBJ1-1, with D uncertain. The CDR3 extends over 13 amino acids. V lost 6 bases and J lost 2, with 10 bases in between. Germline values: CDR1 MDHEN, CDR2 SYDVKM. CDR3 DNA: TGTGCCAGCAGCCGCCGCGGTAACACTGAAGCTTTCTTT. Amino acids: CASSRRGNTEAFF.

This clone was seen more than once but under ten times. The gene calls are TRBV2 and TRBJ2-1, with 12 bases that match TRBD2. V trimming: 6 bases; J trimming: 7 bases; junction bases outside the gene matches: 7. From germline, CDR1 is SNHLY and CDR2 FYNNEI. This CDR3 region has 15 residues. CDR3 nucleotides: TGTGCCAGCAGGGCTAGCGGGAGGGGAAAAAATGAGCAGTTCTTC. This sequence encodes CASRASGRGKNEQFF.

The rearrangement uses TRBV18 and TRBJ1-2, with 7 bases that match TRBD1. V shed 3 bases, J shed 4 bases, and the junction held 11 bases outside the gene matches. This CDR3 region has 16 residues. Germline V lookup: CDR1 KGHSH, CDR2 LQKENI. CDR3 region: CASSPPLGQARYGYTF. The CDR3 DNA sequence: TGTGCCAGCTCACCCCCTCTCGGACAGGCGCGCTATGGCTACACCTTC.

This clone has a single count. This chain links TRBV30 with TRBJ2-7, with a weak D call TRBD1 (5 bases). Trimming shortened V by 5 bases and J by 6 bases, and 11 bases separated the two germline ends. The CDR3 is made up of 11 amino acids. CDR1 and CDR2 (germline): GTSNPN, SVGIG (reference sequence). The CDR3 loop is CAWGQGSEQYF. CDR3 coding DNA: TGTGCCTGGGGCCAGGGCAGCGAGCAGTACTTC.

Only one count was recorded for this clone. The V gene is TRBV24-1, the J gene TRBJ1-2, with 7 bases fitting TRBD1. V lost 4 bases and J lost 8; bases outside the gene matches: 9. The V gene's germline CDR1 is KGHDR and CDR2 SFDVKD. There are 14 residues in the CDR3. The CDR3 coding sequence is TGTGCCACCAGTGACCCCGGGACAGCTGGGGGCTACACCTTC. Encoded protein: CATSDPGTAGGYTF.

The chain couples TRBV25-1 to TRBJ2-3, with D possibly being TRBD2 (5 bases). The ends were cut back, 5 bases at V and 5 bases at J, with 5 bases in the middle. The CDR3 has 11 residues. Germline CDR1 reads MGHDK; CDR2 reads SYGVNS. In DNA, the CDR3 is TGTGCCAGCAGTAGCGGAGATACGCAGTATTTT. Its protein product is CASSSGDTQYF.

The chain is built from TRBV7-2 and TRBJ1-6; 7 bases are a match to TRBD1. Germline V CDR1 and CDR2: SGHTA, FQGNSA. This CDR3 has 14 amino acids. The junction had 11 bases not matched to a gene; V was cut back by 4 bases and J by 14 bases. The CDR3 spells CASSYRRQGQTLHF. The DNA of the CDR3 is TGTGCCAGCAGCTACCGCCGACAGGGTCAAACCCTCCACTTT.

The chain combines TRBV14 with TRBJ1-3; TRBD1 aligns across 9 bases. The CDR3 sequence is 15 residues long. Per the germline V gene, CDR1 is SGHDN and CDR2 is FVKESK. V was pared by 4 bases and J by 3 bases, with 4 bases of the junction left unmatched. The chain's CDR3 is CASSRQGVGGNTIYF. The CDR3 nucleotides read TGTGCCAGCAGCCGACAGGGGGTTGGTGGAAACACCATATATTTT.